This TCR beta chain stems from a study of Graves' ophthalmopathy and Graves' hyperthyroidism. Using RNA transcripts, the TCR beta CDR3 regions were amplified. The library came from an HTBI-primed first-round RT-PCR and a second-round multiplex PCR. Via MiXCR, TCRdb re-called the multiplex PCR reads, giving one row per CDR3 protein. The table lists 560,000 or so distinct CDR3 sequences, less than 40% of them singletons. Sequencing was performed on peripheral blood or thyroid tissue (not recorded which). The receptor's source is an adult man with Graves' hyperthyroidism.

Here the CDR3 reads CATTPRLAEETQYF. CDR3 nucleotides: TGCGCCACCACACCCAGACTAGCGGAAGAGACCCAGTACTTC. The rearrangement uses TRBV10-2 and TRBJ2-5; 9 nucleotides align to TRBD2. V trimming: 10 bases; J trimming: 3 bases; junction bases outside the gene matches: 9. The CDR3 consists of 14 residues. The germline V gene has CDR1 WSHSY and CDR2 SAAADI.